Listed below are T cell receptor beta chains from one sample, sequenced in a study of Graves' ophthalmopathy and Graves' hyperthyroidism. TCRdb reanalysed the multiplex PCR reads using MiXCR and keeps one entry per CDR3 protein. This repertoire shows 350,000 or so distinct CDR3 sequences, around a sixth found once; its top ten account for 10% to 15%. The source material was peripheral blood. These receptors all stem from an adult man with Graves' ophthalmopathy. The CDR3 runs from the conserved cysteine through the conserved F or W. The order of the fields is clone size, D gene, J gene, V gene, CDR3 protein, CDR3 DNA. A D gene is named only where the DNA matches it firmly. Clone size, where shown, is once, few, many, or a class for clones that have expanded.

size: many
D: -
J: TRBJ1-1
V: TRBV30
CDR3: CAWRGQTEAFF
DNA: TGTGCCTGGAGGGGACAAACTGAAGCTTTCTTT

size: many
D: -
J: TRBJ1-1
V: TRBV30
CDR3: CAWSAGLSNTEAFF
DNA: TGTGCCTGGAGTGCGGGACTTTCGAACACTGAAGCTTTCTTT

size: many
D: TRBD2
J: TRBJ2-5
V: TRBV20-1
CDR3: CSASKTSGRVQETQYF
DNA: TGCAGTGCCTCAAAAACTAGCGGGAGGGTTCAAGAGACCCAGTACTTC

size: many
D: -
J: TRBJ2-5
V: TRBV20-1
CDR3: CSARDPKGYQETQYF
DNA: TGCAGTGCTAGGGACCCGAAGGGGTACCAAGAGACCCAGTACTTC

size: many
D: TRBD1
J: TRBJ1-1
V: TRBV30
CDR3: CAWTAGTGLAEAFF
DNA: TGTGCCTGGACCGCCGGGACAGGGTTGGCTGAAGCTTTCTTT

size: many
D: -
J: TRBJ1-2
V: TRBV25-1
CDR3: CASSEKRSDGYTF
DNA: TGTGCCAGCAGTGAAAAAAGGTCCGATGGCTACACCTTC

size: few
D: -
J: TRBJ1-2
V: TRBV12-5
CDR3: CASGLAGTDSGYTF
DNA: TGTGCTAGTGGTTTGGCTGGGACGGATTCCGGCTACACCTTC

size: many
D: -
J: TRBJ1-3
V: TRBV25-1
CDR3: CASSGVLFGNTIYF
DNA: TGTGCCAGCAGTGGGGTCCTGTTTGGAAACACCATATATTTT

size: many
D: -
J: TRBJ2-2
V: TRBV7-9
CDR3: CASSPHYTGYDGELFF
DNA: TGTGCCAGCAGCCCACATTATACAGGATATGACGGGGAGCTGTTTTTT

size: many
D: TRBD2
J: TRBJ2-7
V: TRBV28
CDR3: CASSYGRGGEQYF
DNA: TGTGCCAGCAGTTACGGACGCGGGGGGGAGCAGTACTTC

size: many
D: TRBD2
J: TRBJ2-3
V: TRBV6-5
CDR3: CASRGTSRGSGDTQYF
DNA: TGTGCCAGCAGGGGGACTAGCAGGGGGAGTGGAGATACGCAGTATTTT

size: -
D: -
J: TRBJ2-7
V: TRBV12-3/TRBV12-4
CDR3: CASSPGEPYEQYF
DNA: TGTGCCAGCAGCCCCGGGGAGCCCTACGAGCAGTACTTC

size: many
D: -
J: TRBJ2-7
V: TRBV5-1
CDR3: CASSLQQGTYEQYF
DNA: TGCGCCAGCAGCTTGCAGCAGGGGACCTACGAGCAGTACTTC

size: many
D: -
J: TRBJ1-5
V: TRBV7-2
CDR3: CASSPPRAGQPQHF
DNA: TGTGCCAGCAGCCCCCCAAGGGCAGGTCAGCCCCAGCATTTT

size: once
D: -
J: TRBJ1-5
V: TRBV20-1
CDR3: CSATGTLTDQPQHF
DNA: TGCAGTGCTACCGGGACACTTACGGACCAGCCCCAGCATTTT

size: many
D: TRBD1
J: TRBJ1-2
V: TRBV4-3
CDR3: CASSQELVTGLINYGYTF
DNA: TGCGCCAGCAGCCAAGAGTTGGTGACAGGGCTGATTAACTATGGCTACACCTTC

size: many
D: -
J: TRBJ1-1
V: TRBV2
CDR3: CASSGAQGWGNTEAFF
DNA: TGTGCCAGCAGTGGCGCACAGGGTTGGGGTAACACTGAAGCTTTCTTT

size: many
D: -
J: TRBJ1-5
V: TRBV11-2
CDR3: CASSLDPVRGRYSNQPQHF
DNA: TGTGCCAGCAGCTTAGACCCGGTGAGGGGCCGGTATAGCAATCAGCCCCAGCATTTT

size: -
D: -
J: TRBJ1-5
V: TRBV12-3/TRBV12-4
CDR3: CASKKGGGGQPQHF
DNA: TGTGCCAGCAAAAAAGGGGGTGGAGGACAGCCCCAGCATTTT

size: many
D: -
J: TRBJ2-2
V: TRBV12-3/TRBV12-4
CDR3: CASSLVVGGELFF
DNA: TGTGCCAGCAGTTTAGTCGTTGGCGGGGAGCTGTTTTTT

size: many
D: TRBD2
J: TRBJ2-5
V: TRBV5-1
CDR3: CASSLGFSGGTQETQYF
DNA: TGCGCCAGCAGCTTGGGGTTTTCGGGAGGAACACAAGAGACCCAGTACTTC

size: few
D: TRBD1
J: TRBJ2-7
V: TRBV4-1
CDR3: CASSQDRGLSYEQYF
DNA: TGCGCCAGCAGCCAGGACAGGGGTTTATCCTACGAGCAGTACTTC

size: -
D: -
J: TRBJ1-1
V: TRBV19
CDR3: CASSIRGSTEAFF
DNA: TGTGCCAGTAGTATACGGGGCAGCACTGAAGCTTTCTTT

size: many
D: TRBD2
J: TRBJ2-5
V: TRBV29-1
CDR3: CSVTDRAAGGHQETQYF
DNA: TGCAGCGTTACCGACCGTGCGGCGGGGGGACATCAAGAGACCCAGTACTTC

size: many
D: -
J: TRBJ2-5
V: TRBV14
CDR3: CASSRHSGAGQETQYF
DNA: TGTGCCAGCAGCCGACACTCCGGGGCAGGCCAAGAGACCCAGTACTTC

size: few
D: TRBD2
J: TRBJ2-5
V: TRBV5-1
CDR3: CASSLAGGGTETQYF
DNA: TGCGCCAGCAGCTTGGCCGGGGGGGGGACAGAGACCCAGTACTTC